The 17 T cell receptor beta chains given below trace back to one sample, sequenced in a study of blood T cell repertoires in COVID-19. TCRdb's table, derived via immunoSEQ multiplex PCR, lists solely in-frame clones and lacks some. The sample has roughly 140,000 clones, about 84% seen once. Sequenced sample: peripheral blood. These receptors were obtained from a man in his fifties or sixties with active or convalescent COVID-19.

This chain uses TRBV29-1 with TRBJ1-1; 7 bases are a match to TRBD1. This CDR3 has 14 amino acids. Trimming at V came to 3 bases and at J to 4 bases, leaving 8 bases not matched to a gene. Per the germline V gene, CDR1 is SQVTM and CDR2 is ANQGSEA. The CDR3 loop is CSVEGTAGVTEAFF. The CDR3 DNA is TGCAGCGTTGAGGGGACAGCTGGGGTCACTGAAGCTTTCTTT.

This clone has only one observation. The chain recombines TRBV7-3 with TRBJ2-1; 9 positions agree with TRBD1. J lost 4 bases, V lost 5 bases, and 6 bases had no gene match. There are 15 residues in the CDR3. Germline values: CDR1 SGHTA, CDR2 FQGTGA. The CDR3 loop is CASSSGQGLYNEQFF. The CDR3, as DNA: TGTGCCAGCAGCAGCGGACAGGGGTTATACAATGAGCAGTTCTTC.

V usage is TRBV6-5 and J usage is TRBJ2-7; TRBD1 might be the D (6 bases). This CDR3 contains 14 residues. The V and J ends lost 10 bases and 6 bases respectively, with 22 bases between them. CDR1 is MNHEY and CDR2 is SVGAGI in the germline V gene. The CDR3 spells CATQPSGTKTEQYF. CDR3 DNA: TGTGCCACCCAACCCTCCGGGACAAAAACCGAGCAGTACTTC.

This clone has a handful of counts. The chain joins TRBV10-2 to TRBJ2-1; unclear D gene. Germline CDR1 and CDR2: WSHSY and SAAADI. The CDR3 has 16 residues. V lost 2 bases, J lost 0 bases, and 11 bases lay in between. The CDR3 sequence: CASSENRRSSYNEQFF. The CDR3, as DNA: TGCGCCAGCAGTGAGAACAGACGTAGCTCCTACAATGAGCAGTTCTTC.

This chain joins TRBV3-1 (or the pseudogene TRBV3-2) and TRBJ1-6; D is perhaps TRBD1 (5 bases). Germline V gene data show CDR1 as LGHDT and CDR2 as YNNKEL (reference sequence). The V end lost 5 bases, the J end lost 10 bases, and 15 bases lay between the germline ends. CDR3 length: 14 residues. The CDR3 bases are TGTGCCAGCAGCTTAGGGGTTGTGGGATCACCCCTCCACTTT. Amino acids: CASSLGVVGSPLHF.

This chain connects TRBV1 to TRBJ1-6. TRBV1 is marked as a pseudogene. The CDR3 runs to 15 residues. The DNA of the CDR3 is TGCACCAGCAGGACTATTAGCTCCTATAATTCACCCCTCCACTTT. Its protein product is CTSRTISSYNSPLHF.

This chain links TRBV19 with TRBJ2-1, with 10 nucleotides matching TRBD1. The CDR3 spans 16 residues. Germline V lookup: CDR1 LNHDA, CDR2 SQIVND (reference sequence). V was pared by 4 bases and J by 2 bases, with 5 bases of the junction left unmatched. The CDR3, as DNA: TGTGCCAGTAGTACGACAGGGGGCTATGCCTACAATGAGCAGTTCTTC. As protein: CASSTTGGYAYNEQFF.

The chain is built from TRBV6-5 and TRBJ1-1, with D possibly TRBD1 on 5 matching bases. Germline CDR1 reads MNHEY; CDR2 reads SVGAGI. The CDR3 length is 13 residues. V gave up 7 bases and J gave up 3 bases, with 12 bases separating them. CDR3 coding DNA: TGTGCCAGCACCTTCAGGGCGGACACTGAAGCTTTCTTT. It translates to CASTFRADTEAFF.

This clone was counted only a few times. V usage is TRBV13 and J usage is TRBJ1-2, with 12 bases fitting TRBD1. V was clipped by 5 bases and J by 6 bases; unmatched bases: 7. Germline loops: CDR1 PRHDT, CDR2 FYEKMQ (reference sequence). The CDR3 runs 15 residues. CDR3 sequence reads: CASSAGQGAKDGYTF. The CDR3 DNA reads TGTGCCAGCAGCGCGGGACAGGGGGCAAAGGATGGCTACACCTTC.

CDR3: CASSQESSGRDEQFF. For the CDR3, the DNA is TGTGCCAGCAGCCAAGAGTCCAGCGGGAGAGATGAGCAGTTCTTC. This chain uses TRBV3-1 (or the pseudogene TRBV3-2) with TRBJ2-1; 8 nucleotides agree with TRBD2. CDR1 is LGHDT and CDR2 is YNNKEL in the germline V gene (reference sequence). V gave up 0 bases and J gave up 8 bases; unmatched junction bases: 6. This CDR3 has 15 residues.

V is TRBV19 and J is TRBJ2-1; 13 bases fit TRBD2. V was pared by 5 bases and J by 6 bases, with 10 bases of the junction left unmatched. CDR1 is LNHDA, CDR2 SQIVND, per germline (reference sequence). The CDR3 is made up of 17 amino acids. The CDR3 protein is CASSLLTSGRSGNEQFF. DNA for the CDR3: TGTGCCAGTAGTCTTTTGACTAGCGGGAGGTCGGGCAATGAGCAGTTCTTC.

This chain links TRBV7-9 with TRBJ1-4; 9 bases are shared with TRBD1. This CDR3 contains 17 residues. Germline V gene data show CDR1 as SEHNR and CDR2 as FQNEAQ (reference sequence). The trim removed 5 bases at V and 3 bases at J, leaving 10 bases unmatched. Here the CDR3 reads CASSNWDRVTSNEKLFF. DNA of the CDR3: TGTGCCAGCAGCAATTGGGACAGGGTCACGTCTAATGAAAAACTGTTTTTT.

The chain couples TRBV6-5 to TRBJ2-7; 12 nucleotides match TRBD2. Per germline, CDR1 MNHEY and CDR2 SVGAGI. The ends lost 2 bases at V and 5 bases at J; junction bases unmatched: 4. There are 15 residues in the CDR3. The DNA of the CDR3 is TGTGCCAGCAGTTACGGGACTAGCGGGCCCGACGAGCAGTACTTC. As protein: CASSYGTSGPDEQYF.

This chain uses TRBV29-1 with TRBJ1-3, with no clear D. The CDR3 length is 14 residues. Per germline, CDR1 SQVTM and CDR2 ANQGSEA. V shed 8 bases and J shed 0 bases, with 14 bases lying between them. The DNA of the CDR3 is TGCAGCTTCCTCATGTTAGACTCTGGAAACACCATATATTTT. The encoded protein is CSFLMLDSGNTIYF.

The chain employs TRBV19 and TRBJ2-7; 8 positions match TRBD1. In germline, CDR1 is LNHDA, CDR2 SQIVND (reference sequence). V was pared by 3 bases and J by 0 bases, with 13 bases of the junction left unmatched. The CDR3 is 18 amino acids. CDR3 nucleotide sequence: TGTGCCAGTAGTATTAGGATCTGGACAGGGAAAAGCTCCTACGAGCAGTACTTC. Protein product: CASSIRIWTGKSSYEQYF.

Here the CDR3 DNA reads TGTGCCAGCAGTGCCTTGGACAGGGGCGTGCAGCCCCAGCATTTT. Its protein is CASSALDRGVQPQHF. V and J are TRBV28 and TRBJ1-5, with 9 positions matching TRBD1. Germline CDR1 reads MDHEN; CDR2 reads SYDVKM. The CDR3 consists of 15 residues. V lost 5 bases, J lost 7 bases, and 9 bases stayed unmatched.

This chain connects TRBV7-6 to TRBJ2-6; 10 bases agree with TRBD2. Trimming took 4 bases from V and 0 from J; bases not matched to a gene: 3. From germline, CDR1 is SGHVS and CDR2 FNYEAQ. CDR3 length: 17 amino acids. The CDR3 reads CASSWGLANSGANVLTF. The CDR3, as DNA: TGTGCCAGCAGCTGGGGACTAGCGAACTCTGGGGCCAACGTCCTGACTTTC.